These 16 T cell receptor beta chains were all obtained from the same sample, sequenced in a study of blood T cells in healthy people across ages. A second roughly 6 to 11 cycle PCR used barcoded and J-beta primers. TCRdb used MiXCR to reprocess the 5' RACE reads, holding one entry per CDR3 protein. The sample records about 580,000 distinct CDR3 sequences, 47% being singletons. What was sequenced was blood. The origin of the receptors is a man aged 80 or over in good health.

Comment on this clonotype: Given a much more abundant clone one base away, this may be a read error. This chain links TRBV6-5 with TRBJ2-5, with 12 bases matching TRBD2. V lost 5 bases, J lost 11 bases, and 21 bases stayed unmatched. The CDR3 loop spans 18 amino acids. CDR1 is MNHEY, CDR2 SVGAGI, per germline. This CDR3 reads CASSHCLTSGGDTYGQYF. The CDR3, as DNA: TGTGCCAGCAGTCACTGTCTGACTAGCGGGGGCGACACCTACGGGCAGTACTTC.

The chain is built from TRBV5-1 and TRBJ1-2; no firm D call. Germline assignment: CDR1 SGHRS and CDR2 YFSETQ. The CDR3 spans 16 residues. Trimming took off 0 bases at V and 0 bases at J, with 12 bases between the two ends. The CDR3 loop reads CASSLGFLRTNYGYTF. CDR3 in DNA: TGCGCCAGCAGCTTGGGATTCCTACGGACTAACTATGGCTACACCTTC.

The chain combines TRBV7-2 with TRBJ2-1; D perhaps matches TRBD2 (5 bases). V was shortened by 7 bases and J by 0 bases, with 16 bases between the two germline ends. Germline CDR1 SGHTA, CDR2 FQGNSA. The CDR3 loop spans 16 amino acids. The CDR3 region has the DNA TGTGCCAGCACGAAAGGCGGGTCGAGCTCCTACAATGAGCAGTTCTTC. Residues: CASTKGGSSSYNEQFF.

The chain uses TRBV4-3 and TRBJ2-5, with D possibly being TRBD1 or TRBD2 (5 bases each). Per the germline V gene, CDR1 is LGHNA and CDR2 is YSLEER. The CDR3 contains 19 residues. V was cut by 0 bases and J by 11 bases, with 31 bases left in between. Written as DNA, the CDR3 is TGCGCCAGCAGCCAAGAGTACAGTCTTTCTGCAGGGCGGGTCAATGAGCAGTACTTC. Translation: CASSQEYSLSAGRVNEQYF.

This clonotype has at least ten counts. The chain employs TRBV6-5 and TRBJ1-5, with 7 bases aligning to TRBD1. Germline assignment: CDR1 MNHEY and CDR2 SVGAGI. J was trimmed by 0 bases and V by 1 base; bases with no gene match: 6. CDR3 length: 17 amino acids. The CDR3 reads CASSYLTGKDSNQPQHF. The CDR3 DNA reads TGTGCCAGCAGTTACTTGACAGGGAAGGATAGCAATCAGCCCCAGCATTTT.

This clonotype has only a few counts. The chain has TRBV4-1 and TRBJ2-3; D possibly matches TRBD1 or TRBD2 (5 bases each). CDR1 is MGHRA, CDR2 YSYEKL, per germline. This CDR3 has 14 residues. Trimming shortened V by 0 bases and J by 6 bases, and 10 bases separated the two germline ends. The CDR3 protein is CASSQDPGRDTQYF. In DNA form, the CDR3 reads TGCGCCAGCAGCCAAGATCCGGGGCGGGATACGCAGTATTTT.

V and J are TRBV27 and TRBJ1-2, with 7 bases matching TRBD1. Looked up from germline, CDR1 is MNHEY and CDR2 is SMNVEV (reference sequence). J lost 4 bases, V lost 8 bases, and 10 bases had no gene match. The CDR3 runs to 14 residues. The CDR3 loop is CASAEGGRAYGYTF. CDR3 bases: TGTGCCAGCGCCGAAGGGGGCCGGGCCTATGGCTACACCTTC.

V and J are TRBV27 and TRBJ2-1; 11 nucleotides line up with TRBD2. V lost 4 bases, J lost 5 bases, and 13 bases stayed unmatched. This CDR3 is built from 18 residues. Germline V gives CDR1 MNHEY, CDR2 SMNVEV (reference sequence). The CDR3 bases are TGTGCCAGCAGTTCATCCGGCCGTAGCGGGAGGGACAACAATGAGCAGTTCTTC. Translating gives CASSSSGRSGRDNNEQFF.

This clonotype was recorded a few times. The chain joins TRBV4-3 to TRBJ2-1; D is tentatively TRBD1 or TRBD2 (6 bases each). V lost 0 bases and J 5 bases, leaving 20 bases between the germline ends. This CDR3 region has 18 residues. Per the germline V gene, CDR1 is LGHNA and CDR2 is YSLEER. As DNA, the CDR3 is TGCGCCAGCAGCCAAGATCCTTGGGGGGCGTTAATAAACAATGAGCAGTTCTTC. This sequence encodes CASSQDPWGALINNEQFF.

This clonotype was detected ten times or more. The J gene is TRBJ2-7, the V gene TRBV6-5, with D possibly TRBD1 on 7 matching bases. CDR3 size: 15 residues. The V gene lost 6 bases and the J gene lost 2 bases, with 17 bases spanning the gap. Germline CDR1 reads MNHEY; CDR2 reads SVGAGI. CDR3 sequence: CASSYLRDRAYEQYF. The CDR3 nucleotides read TGTGCCAGCAGCTACCTGCGGGACAGAGCCTACGAGCAGTACTTC.

CDR3 protein: CASSWATTPGEQYF. DNA for the CDR3: TGTGCCAGCAGCTGGGCGACAACCCCGGGGGAGCAGTACTTC. V gene TRBV7-2 combines with J gene TRBJ2-7, with D maybe TRBD2 (5 bases). From germline, CDR1 is SGHTA and CDR2 FQGNSA. This CDR3 contains 14 residues. V was trimmed by 4 bases and J by 7 bases, leaving 17 bases between them.

The chain couples TRBV4-3 to TRBJ2-1; 12 bases are a match to TRBD2. V was pared by 8 bases and J by 13 bases, with 21 bases of the junction left unmatched. Germline lookup yields CDR1 LGHNA and CDR2 YSLEER. This CDR3 has 17 residues. The DNA for the CDR3 is TGCGCCAGCCAAGAGACTAGCGGGAGATCCGGGCAAGAGACCCAGTTCTTC. It translates to CASQETSGRSGQETQFF.

This clonotype was observed a few times. The chain is built from TRBV6-6 and TRBJ2-1, with 7 bases fitting TRBD1. Germline V CDR1 and CDR2: MNHNY, SVGAGI (reference sequence). This CDR3 region has 13 residues. The V segment lost 7 bases and the J segment 9 bases; nucleotides outside the gene matches: 9. The DNA for the CDR3 is TGTGCCAGCACTCACGACAGGGCTCGTGAGCAGTTCTTC. Translating gives CASTHDRAREQFF.

This clonotype turned up a few times. J is TRBJ2-1 and V is TRBV5-1; 9 nucleotides match TRBD2. V trimming: 4 bases; J trimming: 5 bases; junction bases outside the gene matches: 4. The germline CDR1 and CDR2 sequences are SGHRS and YFSETQ. This CDR3 is built from 14 residues. The CDR3 nucleotides read TGCGCCAGCAGCATTAGCGGGGGCAACAATGAGCAGTTCTTC. It specifies CASSISGGNNEQFF. Full variable domain (missing parts from reference TRBV5-1 and TRBJ2-1): KAGVTQTPRYLIKTRGQQVTLSCSPISGHRSVSWYQQTPGQGLQFLFEYFSETQRNKGNFPGRFSGRQFSNSRSEMNVSTLELGDSALYLCASSISGGNNEQFFGPGTRLTVL.

CDR3 nucleotides: TGTGCCAGCAGTCCGGGACTAGCGGAAAACAATGAGCAGTTCTTC. It yields the protein CASSPGLAENNEQFF. V and J are TRBV9 and TRBJ2-1, with 11 bases that match TRBD2. With 5 bases clipped from V and 5 bases from J, the junction kept 6 bases outside the gene matches. Germline CDR1 SGDLS, CDR2 YYNGEE. The CDR3 sequence is 15 residues long.

This chain joins TRBV20-1 and TRBJ2-7, with D possibly TRBD2 on 6 matching bases. The CDR3 contains 11 residues. V was clipped by 3 bases and J by 6 bases, with 9 bases between them. CDR1 DFQATT and CDR2 SNEGSKA come from the germline V gene (reference sequence). CDR3 sequence reads: CSARGGTEQYF. The CDR3 DNA sequence: TGCAGTGCTAGGGGAGGAACCGAGCAGTACTTC.